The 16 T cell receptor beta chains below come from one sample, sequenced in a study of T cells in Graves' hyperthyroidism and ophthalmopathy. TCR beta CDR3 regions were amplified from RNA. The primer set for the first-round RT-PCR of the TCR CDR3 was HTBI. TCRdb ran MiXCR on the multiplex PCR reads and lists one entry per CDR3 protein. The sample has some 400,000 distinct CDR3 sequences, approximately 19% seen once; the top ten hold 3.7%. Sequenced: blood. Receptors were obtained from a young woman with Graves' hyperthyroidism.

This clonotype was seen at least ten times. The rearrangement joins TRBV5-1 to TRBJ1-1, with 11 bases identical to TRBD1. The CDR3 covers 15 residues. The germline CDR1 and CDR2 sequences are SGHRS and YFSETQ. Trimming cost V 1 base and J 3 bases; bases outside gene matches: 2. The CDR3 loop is CASSLTGQGDTEAFF. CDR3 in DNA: TGCGCCAGCAGCTTGACGGGACAGGGGGACACTGAAGCTTTCTTT.

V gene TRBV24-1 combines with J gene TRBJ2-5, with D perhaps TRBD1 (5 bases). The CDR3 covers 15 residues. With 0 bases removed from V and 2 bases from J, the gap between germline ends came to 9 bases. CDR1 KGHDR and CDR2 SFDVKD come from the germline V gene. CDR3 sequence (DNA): TGTGCCACCAGTGATTTGAGCAGGGAACAAGAGACCCAGTACTTC. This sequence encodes CATSDLSREQETQYF.

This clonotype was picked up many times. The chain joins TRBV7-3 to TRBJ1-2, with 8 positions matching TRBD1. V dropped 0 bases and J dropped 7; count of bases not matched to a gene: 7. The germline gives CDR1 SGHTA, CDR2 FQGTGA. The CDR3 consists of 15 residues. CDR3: CASSLTPGGLGGYTF. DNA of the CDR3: TGTGCCAGCAGCTTAACGCCAGGGGGCCTAGGTGGCTACACCTTC.

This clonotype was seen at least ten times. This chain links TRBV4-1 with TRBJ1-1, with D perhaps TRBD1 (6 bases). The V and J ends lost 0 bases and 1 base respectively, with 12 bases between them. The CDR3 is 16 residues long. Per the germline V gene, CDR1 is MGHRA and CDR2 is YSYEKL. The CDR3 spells CASSQDSGEGNTEAFF. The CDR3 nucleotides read TGCGCCAGCAGCCAAGATTCAGGGGAGGGGAACACTGAAGCTTTCTTT.

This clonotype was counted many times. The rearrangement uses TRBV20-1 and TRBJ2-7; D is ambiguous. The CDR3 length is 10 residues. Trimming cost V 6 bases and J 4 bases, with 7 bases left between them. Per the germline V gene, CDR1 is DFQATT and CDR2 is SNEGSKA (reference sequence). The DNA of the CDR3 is TGCAGTGCCGTCGGTTACGAGCAGTACTTC. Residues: CSAVGYEQYF.

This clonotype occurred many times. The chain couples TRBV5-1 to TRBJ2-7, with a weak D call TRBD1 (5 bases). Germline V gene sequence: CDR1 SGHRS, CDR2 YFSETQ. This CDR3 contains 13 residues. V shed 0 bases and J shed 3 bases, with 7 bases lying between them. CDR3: CASSLGRDYEQYF. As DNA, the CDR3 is TGCGCCAGCAGCTTGGGCAGGGACTACGAGCAGTACTTC. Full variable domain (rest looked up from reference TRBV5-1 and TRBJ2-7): KAGVTQTPRYLIKTRGQQVTLSCSPISGHRSVSWYQQTPGQGLQFLFEYFSETQRNKGNFPGRFSGRQFSNSRSEMNVSTLELGDSALYLCASSLGRDYEQYFGPGTRLTVT.

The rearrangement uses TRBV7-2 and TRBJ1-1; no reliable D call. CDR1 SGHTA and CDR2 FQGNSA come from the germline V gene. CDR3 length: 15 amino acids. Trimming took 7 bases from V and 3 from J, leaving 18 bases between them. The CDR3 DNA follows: TGTGCCAGCATCCCCGCCCGACGGCAGGACACTGAAGCTTTCTTT. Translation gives CASIPARRQDTEAFF.

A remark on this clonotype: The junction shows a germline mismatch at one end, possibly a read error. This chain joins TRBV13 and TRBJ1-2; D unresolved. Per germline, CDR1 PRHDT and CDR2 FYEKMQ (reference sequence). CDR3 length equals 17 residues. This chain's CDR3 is CASSLGRGSIYNYGYTF. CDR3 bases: TGTGCCAGCAGCTTAGGTCGGGGATCGATCTATAACTATGGTTACACCTTC.

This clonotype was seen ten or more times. The CDR3 DNA follows: TGTGCCAGCAGTGCCTACAGGGACGAGCAGTACTTC. Residues: CASSAYRDEQYF. The chain carries TRBV28 and TRBJ2-7, with D perhaps TRBD1 (6 bases). Germline-derived CDR1 and CDR2 are MDHEN and SYDVKM. CDR3 length equals 12 residues. Trimming pared 5 bases from V and 5 bases from J, leaving 10 bases between.

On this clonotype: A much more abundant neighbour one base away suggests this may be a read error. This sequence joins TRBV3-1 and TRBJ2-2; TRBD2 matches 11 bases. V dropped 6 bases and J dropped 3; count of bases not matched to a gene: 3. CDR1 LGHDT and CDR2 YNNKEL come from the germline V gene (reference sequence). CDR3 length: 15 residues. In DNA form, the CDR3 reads TGTGCCAGCAGTTGGACTAGCGGGTACACCGGGGAGCTGTTTTTT. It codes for CASSWTSGYTGELFF.

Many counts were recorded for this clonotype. The CDR3 protein is CASSPGHTNTEAFF. The CDR3, as DNA: TGTGCCAGCAGCCCGGGACATACGAACACTGAAGCTTTCTTT. This chain joins TRBV12-3 or TRBV12-4 and TRBJ1-1; D perhaps matches TRBD1 (6 bases). V dropped 6 bases and J dropped 1 base, with 12 bases sitting between them. The CDR3 consists of 14 residues.

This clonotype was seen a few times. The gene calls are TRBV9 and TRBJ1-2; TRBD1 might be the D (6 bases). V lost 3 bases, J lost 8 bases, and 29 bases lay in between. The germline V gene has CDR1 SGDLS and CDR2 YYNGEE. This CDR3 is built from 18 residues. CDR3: CASSGGWTDRNLFRGYTF. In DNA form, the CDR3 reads TGTGCCAGCAGCGGTGGCTGGACAGATAGAAATCTCTTCCGGGGCTACACCTTC.

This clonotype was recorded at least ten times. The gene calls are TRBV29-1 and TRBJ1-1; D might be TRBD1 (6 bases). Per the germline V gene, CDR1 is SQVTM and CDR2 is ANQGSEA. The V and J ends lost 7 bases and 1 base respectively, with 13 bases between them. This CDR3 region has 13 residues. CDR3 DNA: TGCAGCGCCTACAGGGAACAGAACACTGAAGCTTTCTTT. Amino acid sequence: CSAYREQNTEAFF.

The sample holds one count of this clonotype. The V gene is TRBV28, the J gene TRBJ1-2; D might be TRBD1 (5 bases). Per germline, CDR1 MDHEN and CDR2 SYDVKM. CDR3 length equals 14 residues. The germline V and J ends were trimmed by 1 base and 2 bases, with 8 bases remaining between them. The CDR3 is CASSLSGRNYGYTF. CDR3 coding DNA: TGTGCCAGCAGTTTATCAGGGAGGAACTATGGCTACACCTTC.

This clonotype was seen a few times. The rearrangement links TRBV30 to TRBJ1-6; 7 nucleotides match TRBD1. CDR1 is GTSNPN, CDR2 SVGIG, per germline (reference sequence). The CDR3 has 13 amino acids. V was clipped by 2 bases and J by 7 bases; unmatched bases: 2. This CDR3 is CAWSTGQNSPLHF. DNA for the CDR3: TGTGCCTGGAGTACGGGACAGAATTCACCCCTCCACTTT.

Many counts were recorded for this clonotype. The CDR3 coding sequence is TGTGCCAGCGGGAGGACAGCCTCTAACTATGGCTACACCTTC. This encodes CASGRTASNYGYTF. The chain couples TRBV2 to TRBJ1-2, with TRBD1 as a possible D gene (6 bases). V was shortened by 8 bases and J by 0 bases, with 13 bases between the two germline ends. CDR1 and CDR2 (germline): SNHLY, FYNNEI. The length of the CDR3 is 14 residues.